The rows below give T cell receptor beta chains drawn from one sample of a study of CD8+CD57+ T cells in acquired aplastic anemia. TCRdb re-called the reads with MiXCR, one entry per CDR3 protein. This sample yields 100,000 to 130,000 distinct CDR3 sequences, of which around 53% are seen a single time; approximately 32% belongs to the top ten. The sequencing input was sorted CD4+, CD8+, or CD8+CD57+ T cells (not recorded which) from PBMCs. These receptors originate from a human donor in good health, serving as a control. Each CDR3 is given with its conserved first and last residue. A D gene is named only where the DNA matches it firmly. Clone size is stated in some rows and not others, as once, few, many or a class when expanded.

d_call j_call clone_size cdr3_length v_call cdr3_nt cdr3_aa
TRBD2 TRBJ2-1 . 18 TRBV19 TGTGCCAGTAGTATGGTCCCGACTAGCGGGGGGAAAAGGGATGAGCAGTTCTTC CASSMVPTSGGKRDEQFF
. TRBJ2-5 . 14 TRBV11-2 TGTGCCAGCAGCTCAATACAGGGACCGGAGACCCAGTACTTC CASSSIQGPETQYF
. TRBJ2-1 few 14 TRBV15 TGTGCCCATAGCGAGGGTGGTTTTGGACATGAGCAGTTCTTC CAHSEGGFGHEQFF
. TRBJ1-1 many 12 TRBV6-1 TGTGCCAGCACGCACGGAATCACTGAAGCTTTCTTT CASTHGITEAFF
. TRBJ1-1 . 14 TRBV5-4 TGTGCCAGCAGCTTTGGGGGCAGGAGCACTGAAGCTTTCTTT CASSFGGRSTEAFF
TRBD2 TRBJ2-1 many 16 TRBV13 TGTGCCAGCAGCCTAGGACTAGAAGGCTCCTACAATGAGCAGTTCTTC CASSLGLEGSYNEQFF
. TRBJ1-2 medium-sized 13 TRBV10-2 TGCGCCAGCAGTGAGACCGGGATGATAGGCTACACCTTC CASSETGMIGYTF
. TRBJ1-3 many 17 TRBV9 TGTGCCAGCAGCCCCGGCGGCGGGCTCCACTCTGGAAACACCATATATTTT CASSPGGGLHSGNTIYF
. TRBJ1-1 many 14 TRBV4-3 TGCGCCAGCAGCCAAGAGGGTATGGCAACTGAAGCTTTCTTT CASSQEGMATEAFF
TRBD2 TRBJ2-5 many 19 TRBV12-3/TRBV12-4 TGTGCCAGCAGTTTCCGAATCGGCCCTGGCGGGGGGGGTCCAGAGACCCAGTACTTC CASSFRIGPGGGGPETQYF
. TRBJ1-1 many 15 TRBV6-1 TGTGCCAGCAGTGCTTGGACAGAGATGAACACTGAAGCTTTCTTT CASSAWTEMNTEAFF
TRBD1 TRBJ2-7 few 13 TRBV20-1 TGCAGTGCTATACCGACAGGGTCTAACGAGCAGTACTTC CSAIPTGSNEQYF
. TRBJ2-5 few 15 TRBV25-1 TGTGCCAGCAGTGATTTTGGCAGACTCCAAGAGACCCAGTACTTC CASSDFGRLQETQYF
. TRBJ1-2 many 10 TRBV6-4 TGTGCCAGGGGGGGCGGAGGCTACACCTTC CARGGGGYTF
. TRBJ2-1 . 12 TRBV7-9 TGTGCCAGCAGCACCAAGCCCAATGAGCAGTTCTTC CASSTKPNEQFF
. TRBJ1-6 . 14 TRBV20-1 TGCAGTGCTAGAGGAGCGGGGGTGAATTCACCCCTCCACTTT CSARGAGVNSPLHF
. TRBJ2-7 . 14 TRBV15 TGTGCCACCAGCAGAATCTCAGACTCCTACGAGCAGTACTTC CATSRISDSYEQYF
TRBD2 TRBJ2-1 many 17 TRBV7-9 TGTGCCAGCAGCCAAGGAGACGGGGGGGCACCTAACAATGAGCAGTTCTTC CASSQGDGGAPNNEQFF
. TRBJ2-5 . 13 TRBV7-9 TGTGCCAGCAGCTTGACAGCAGAAGAGACCCAGTACTTC CASSLTAEETQYF